The clone carrying this T cell receptor (beta chain) was counted a few times. A Seattle source enrolled patients during active infection and followed them longitudinally. This entry comes from a study of blood T cell repertoires in COVID-19. The overall study: PBMCs, B-cell-depleted T cells, or T cells were the source of the cDNA or gDNA that made up the material.

The germline V gene encodes CDR1 LGHNA and CDR2 YSLEER. The CDR3 covers 15 residues. With 1 base removed from V and 0 bases from J, the gap between germline ends came to 7 bases. The method was immunoSEQ multiplex PCR; TCRdb's version includes in-frame clones alone and lacks a portion of them. This table holds under 200,000 clones, 86% found once. This chain joins TRBV4-3 and TRBJ1-3, with D uncertain. Sequenced: peripheral blood. This receptor was identified in a woman in her sixties with COVID-19, enrolled during active disease. This CDR3 reads CASSQGLSSGNTIYF. DNA for the CDR3: TGCGCCAGCAGCCAAGGCCTTAGCTCTGGAAACACCATATATTTT.